This T cell receptor beta chain was recovered during a study of blood T cell repertoires in COVID-19. Authors' methods: Amplified reference gene primers provided the basis for estimating nucleated cell counts. The table came from immunoSEQ multiplex PCR; TCRdb's copy has only in-frame clones and leaves some out. The D gene and trimming were derived from the DNA, and the V and J assignments and clone size from that table. The sample lists about 270,000 clones, 91% seen once, with 2.5% to 3% in the top ten. Participants were aged roughly 18 to 89 years from about two dozen US areas. Sequenced input: PBMCs or T cells enriched from blood (not recorded which). The TCR was taken from a man aged 35-49 years who had been exposed to COVID-19.

CDR3 in DNA: TGTGCCAGCAGCTCGAGTAGCGGCCTCGGCTACGAGCAGTACTTC. This sequence encodes CASSSSSGLGYEQYF. The chain has TRBV7-2 and TRBJ2-7, with D possibly matching TRBD2 (6 bases). Trimming took off 4 bases at V and 3 bases at J, with 16 bases between the two ends. This CDR3 contains 15 residues. Germline CDR1 SGHTA, CDR2 FQGNSA.